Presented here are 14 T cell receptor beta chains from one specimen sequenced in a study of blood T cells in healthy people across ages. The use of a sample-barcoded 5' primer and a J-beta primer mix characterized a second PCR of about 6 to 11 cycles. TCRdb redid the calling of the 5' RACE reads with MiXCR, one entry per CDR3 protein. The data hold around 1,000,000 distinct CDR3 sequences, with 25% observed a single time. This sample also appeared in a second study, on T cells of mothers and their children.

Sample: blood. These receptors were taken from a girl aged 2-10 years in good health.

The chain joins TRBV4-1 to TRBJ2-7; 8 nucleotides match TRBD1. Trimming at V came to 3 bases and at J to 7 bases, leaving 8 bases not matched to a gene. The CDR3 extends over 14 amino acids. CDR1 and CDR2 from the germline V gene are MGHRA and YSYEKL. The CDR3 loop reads CASSHPQGAEEQYF. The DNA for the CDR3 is TGCGCCAGCAGCCATCCCCAGGGGGCTGAAGAGCAGTACTTC.

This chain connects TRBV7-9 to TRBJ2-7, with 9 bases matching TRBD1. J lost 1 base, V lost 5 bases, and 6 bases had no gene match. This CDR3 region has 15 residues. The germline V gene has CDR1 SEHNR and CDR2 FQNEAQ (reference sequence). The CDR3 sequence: CASSANRGPSYEQYF. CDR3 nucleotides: TGTGCCAGCAGCGCCAACAGGGGGCCTTCCTACGAGCAGTACTTC.

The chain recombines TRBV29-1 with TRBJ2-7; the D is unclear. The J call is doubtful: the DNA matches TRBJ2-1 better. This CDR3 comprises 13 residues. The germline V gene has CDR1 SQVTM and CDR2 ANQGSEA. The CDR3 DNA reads TGCAGCGTTGCCCCCCTCGGCGGTGATGAGCAGTTCTTC. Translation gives CSVAPLGGDEQFF.

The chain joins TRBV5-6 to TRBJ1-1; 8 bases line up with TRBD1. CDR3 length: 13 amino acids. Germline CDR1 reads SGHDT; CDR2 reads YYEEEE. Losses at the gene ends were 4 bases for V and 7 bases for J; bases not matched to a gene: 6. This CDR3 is CASSGGTGGEAFF. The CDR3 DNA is TGTGCCAGCAGCGGAGGGACAGGTGGTGAAGCTTTCTTT. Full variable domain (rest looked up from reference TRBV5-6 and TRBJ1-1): DAGVTQSPTHLIKTRGQQVTLRCSPKSGHDTVSWYQQALGQGPQFIFQYYEEEERQRGNFPDRFSGHQFPNYSSELNVNALLLGDSALYLCASSGGTGGEAFFGQGTRLTVV.

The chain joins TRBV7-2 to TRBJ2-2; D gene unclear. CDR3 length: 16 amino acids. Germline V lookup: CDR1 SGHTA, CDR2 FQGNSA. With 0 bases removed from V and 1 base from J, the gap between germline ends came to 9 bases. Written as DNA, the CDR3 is TGTGCCAGCAGCTTAGCGACCTCGTTGAACACCGGGGAGCTGTTTTTT. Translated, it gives CASSLATSLNTGELFF.

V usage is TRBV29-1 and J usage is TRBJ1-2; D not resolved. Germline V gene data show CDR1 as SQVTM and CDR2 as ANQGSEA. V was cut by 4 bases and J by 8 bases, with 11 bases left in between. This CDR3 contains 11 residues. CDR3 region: CSVVQSLGYTF. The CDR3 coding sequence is TGCAGCGTTGTCCAGTCCCTCGGCTACACCTTC.

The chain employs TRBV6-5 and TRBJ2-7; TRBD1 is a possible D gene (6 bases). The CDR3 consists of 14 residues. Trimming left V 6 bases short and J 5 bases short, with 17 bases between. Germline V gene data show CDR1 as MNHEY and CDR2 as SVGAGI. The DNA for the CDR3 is TGTGCCAGCAGATTAAAGGGGGTAGGAAACGAGCAGTACTTC. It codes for CASRLKGVGNEQYF.

CDR3 protein: CASRPLAGEHCNEQFF. For the CDR3, the DNA is TGTGCCAGCAGACCACTAGCGGGAGAGCACTGCAATGAGCAGTTCTTC. The rearrangement links TRBV7-2 to TRBJ2-1; 11 bases map to TRBD2. Germline V gene data show CDR1 as SGHTA and CDR2 as FQGNSA. After removal of 6 bases from V and 6 bases from J, the junction contained 10 bases not matched to a gene. This CDR3 has 16 residues.

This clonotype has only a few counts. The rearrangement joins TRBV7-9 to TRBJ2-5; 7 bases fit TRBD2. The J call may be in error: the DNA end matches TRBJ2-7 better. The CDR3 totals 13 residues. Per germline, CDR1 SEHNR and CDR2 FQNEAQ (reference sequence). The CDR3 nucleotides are TGTGCCACCGAGGCGGGGGATGGATACGAGCAGTACTTC. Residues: CATEAGDGYEQYF.

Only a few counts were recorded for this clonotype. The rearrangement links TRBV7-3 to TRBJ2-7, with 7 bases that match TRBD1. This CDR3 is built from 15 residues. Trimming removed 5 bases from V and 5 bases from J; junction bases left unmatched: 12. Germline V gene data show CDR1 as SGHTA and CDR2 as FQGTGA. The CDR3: CASSPMGRGGDEQYF. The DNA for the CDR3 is TGTGCCAGCAGCCCCATGGGAAGAGGGGGCGACGAGCAGTACTTC.

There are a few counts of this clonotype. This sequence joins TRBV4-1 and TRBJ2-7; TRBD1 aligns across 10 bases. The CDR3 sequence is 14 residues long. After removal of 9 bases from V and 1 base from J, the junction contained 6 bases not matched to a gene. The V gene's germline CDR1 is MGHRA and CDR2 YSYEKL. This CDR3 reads CASRQGANSYEQYF. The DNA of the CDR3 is TGCGCCAGTCGACAGGGGGCCAATTCCTACGAGCAGTACTTC.

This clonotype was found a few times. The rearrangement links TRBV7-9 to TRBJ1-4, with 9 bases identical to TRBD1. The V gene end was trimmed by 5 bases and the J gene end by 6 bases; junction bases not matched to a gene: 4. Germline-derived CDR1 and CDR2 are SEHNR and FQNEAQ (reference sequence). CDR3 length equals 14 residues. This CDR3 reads CASSRGDRDEKLFF. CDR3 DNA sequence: TGTGCCAGCAGCCGCGGGGACAGGGATGAAAAACTGTTTTTT.

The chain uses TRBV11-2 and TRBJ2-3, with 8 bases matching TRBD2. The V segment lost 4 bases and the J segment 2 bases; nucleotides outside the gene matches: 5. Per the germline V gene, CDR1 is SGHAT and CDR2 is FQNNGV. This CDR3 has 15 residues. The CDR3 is CASSSPLAVTDTQYF. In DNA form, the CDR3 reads TGTGCCAGCAGCTCCCCACTAGCGGTCACAGATACGCAGTATTTT.

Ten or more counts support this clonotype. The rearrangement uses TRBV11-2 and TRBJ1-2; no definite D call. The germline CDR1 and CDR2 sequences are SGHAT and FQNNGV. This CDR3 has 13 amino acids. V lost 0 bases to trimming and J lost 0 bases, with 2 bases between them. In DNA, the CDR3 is TGTGCCAGCAGCTTAGAGGCTAACTATGGCTACACCTTC. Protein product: CASSLEANYGYTF.